The present entry profiles one T cell receptor beta chain with its context. What it binds is not known. This entry is derived from a study of PD-L1 blockade in urothelial cancer. Study observations and caveats: A pretreatment blood TCR clonality that fell below the median predicted better progression-free and overall survival.

Time point described: peripheral blood 6 weeks after treatment start. Each PCR received spiked synthetic TCR analog templates. Sequencing was performed with immunoSEQ multiplex PCR; in TCRdb, only in-frame clones are kept and a portion is missing. Of 20,000 to 25,000 clones detected, 91% appear once; the ten largest clones hold 11%. V was pared by 0 bases and J by 4 bases, with 13 bases between. From germline, CDR1 is MGHRA and CDR2 YSYEKL. The CDR3 loop spans 15 amino acids. The receptor comes from a woman aged 60-75 years with urothelial cancer. The V call is TRBV4-1, the J call TRBJ2-7; D call uncertain. The starting material was PBMCs, obtained around atezolizumab (anti-PD-L1) treatment. The CDR3 protein is CASSQDIAEVYEQYF. CDR3 nucleotides: TGCGCCAGCAGCCAAGATATTGCGGAAGTTTACGAGCAGTACTTC.